This T cell receptor beta chain comes out of a study of brain T cells in children with intractable seizures. Findings and limits, study-wide: Clones missing pre-surgery may reflect undersampling of that blood sample.

Germline CDR1 reads SGHNT; CDR2 reads YYREEE (reference sequence). V was shortened by 6 bases and J by 4 bases, with 17 bases between the two germline ends. The CDR3 sequence is 16 residues long. Using immunoSEQ multiplex PCR, the repertoire was profiled, and TCRdb retains in-frame clones only, with some absent. The sample has tens of thousands of clones; under 95% are singletons. This clone was recorded only once. Its target is unknown. Source: peripheral blood, taken at surgery. The origin of this receptor is a boy younger than two with tuberous sclerosis and intractable seizures. The chain has TRBV5-4 and TRBJ2-6; D may be TRBD1 (6 bases). The CDR3 DNA is TGTGCCAGCACCCCCCCCTCAGGGGAAGGGGCCAACGTCCTGACTTTC. Its protein is CASTPPSGEGANVLTF.